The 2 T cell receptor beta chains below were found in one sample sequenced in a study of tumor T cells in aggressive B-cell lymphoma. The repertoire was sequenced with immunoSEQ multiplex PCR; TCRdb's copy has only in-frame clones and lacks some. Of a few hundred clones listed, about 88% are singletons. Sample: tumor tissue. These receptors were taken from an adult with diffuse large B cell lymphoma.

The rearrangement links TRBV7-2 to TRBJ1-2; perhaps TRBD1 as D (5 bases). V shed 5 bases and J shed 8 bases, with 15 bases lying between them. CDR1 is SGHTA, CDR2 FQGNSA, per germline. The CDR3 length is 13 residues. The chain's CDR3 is CASSLPGVRGYTF. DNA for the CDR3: TGTGCCAGCAGCCTCCCGGGGGTGCGGGGCTACACCTTC.

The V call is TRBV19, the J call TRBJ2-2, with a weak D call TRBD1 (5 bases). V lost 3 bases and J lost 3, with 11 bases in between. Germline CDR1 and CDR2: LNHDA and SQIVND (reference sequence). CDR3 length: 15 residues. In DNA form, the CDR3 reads TGTGCCAGTAGTATCTTTCTGACAGACACCGGGGAGCTGTTTTTT. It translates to CASSIFLTDTGELFF.